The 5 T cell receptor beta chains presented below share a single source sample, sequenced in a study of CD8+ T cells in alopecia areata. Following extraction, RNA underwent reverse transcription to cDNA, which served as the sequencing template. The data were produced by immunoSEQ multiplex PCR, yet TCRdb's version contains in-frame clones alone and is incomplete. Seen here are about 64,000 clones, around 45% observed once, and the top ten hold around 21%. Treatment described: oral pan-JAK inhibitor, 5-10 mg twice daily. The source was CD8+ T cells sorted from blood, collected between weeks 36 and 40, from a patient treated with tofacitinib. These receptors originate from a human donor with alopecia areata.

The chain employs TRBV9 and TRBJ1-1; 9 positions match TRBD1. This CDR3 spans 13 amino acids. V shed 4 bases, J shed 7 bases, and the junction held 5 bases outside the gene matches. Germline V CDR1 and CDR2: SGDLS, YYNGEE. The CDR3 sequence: CASSPGTGNEAFF. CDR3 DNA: TGTGCCAGCAGCCCCGGGACAGGGAATGAAGCTTTCTTT.

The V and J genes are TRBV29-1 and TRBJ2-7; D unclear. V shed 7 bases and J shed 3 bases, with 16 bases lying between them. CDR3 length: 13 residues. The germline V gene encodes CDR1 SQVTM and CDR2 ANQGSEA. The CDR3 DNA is TGCAGCGCACGAACCTCGGCAGGCTACGAGCAGTACTTC. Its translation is CSARTSAGYEQYF.

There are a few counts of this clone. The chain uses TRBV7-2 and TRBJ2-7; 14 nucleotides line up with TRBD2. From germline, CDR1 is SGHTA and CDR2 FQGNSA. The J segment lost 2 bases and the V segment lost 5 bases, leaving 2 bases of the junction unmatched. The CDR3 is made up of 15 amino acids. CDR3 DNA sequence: TGTGCCAGCAGCCCGGGACTAGCGGGGGCCTACGAGCAGTACTTC. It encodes CASSPGLAGAYEQYF.

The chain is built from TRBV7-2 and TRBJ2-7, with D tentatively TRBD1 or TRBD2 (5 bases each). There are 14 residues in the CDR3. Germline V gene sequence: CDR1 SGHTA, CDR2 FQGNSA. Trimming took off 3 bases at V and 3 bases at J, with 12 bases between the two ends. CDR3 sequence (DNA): TGTGCCAGCAGCTTCCGGGACGGATACTACGAGCAGTACTTC. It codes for CASSFRDGYYEQYF.

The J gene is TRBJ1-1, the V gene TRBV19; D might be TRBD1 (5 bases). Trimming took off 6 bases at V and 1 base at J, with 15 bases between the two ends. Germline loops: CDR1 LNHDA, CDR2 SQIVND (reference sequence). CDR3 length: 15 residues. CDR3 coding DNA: TGTGCCAGTAGGCTATGGGACCACGGGAACACTGAAGCTTTCTTT. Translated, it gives CASRLWDHGNTEAFF.